This passage covers 21 T cell receptor beta chains from one sample sequenced in a study of blood T cell repertoires in COVID-19. Produced via immunoSEQ multiplex PCR; TCRdb's table is partial and in-frame only. The profile shows some 77,000 clones, about four fifths of them singletons. Sequenced sample: peripheral blood. Source of these receptors: a man between 70 and 80 years old with acute or convalescent COVID-19.

The J gene is TRBJ1-2, the V gene TRBV6-1, with D hard to call. CDR1 MNHNS and CDR2 SASEGT come from the germline V gene. Between the trimmed V and J ends, which lost 3 bases and 6 bases, there was a span of 8 bases. The CDR3 sequence is 12 residues long. Here the CDR3 DNA reads TGTGCCAGCAGTGAGCGGCTGGATGGCTACACCTTC. It specifies CASSERLDGYTF.

V gene TRBV7-2 combines with J gene TRBJ1-2; D might be TRBD1 (6 bases). V was cut by 5 bases and J by 3 bases, with 19 bases left in between. There are 16 residues in the CDR3. Germline lookup yields CDR1 SGHTA and CDR2 FQGNSA. This CDR3 reads CASSVIPGTLDYGYTF. The CDR3 nucleotides are TGTGCCAGCAGCGTAATTCCAGGGACATTAGACTATGGCTACACCTTC.

The genes are TRBV5-1 and TRBJ1-2, with D maybe TRBD1 (6 bases). This CDR3 is built from 14 residues. Germline-derived CDR1 and CDR2 are SGHRS and YFSETQ. Trimming took off 2 bases at V and 6 bases at J, with 14 bases between the two ends. CDR3 nucleotides: TGCGCCAGCAGCTTAGGCAGGGGAGTCGATGGCTACACCTTC. Translating gives CASSLGRGVDGYTF.

The chain couples TRBV9 to TRBJ2-2; D possibly corresponds to TRBD1 (6 bases). The CDR3 is 14 residues long. Germline V lookup: CDR1 SGDLS, CDR2 YYNGEE. Trimming cost V 7 bases and J 5 bases, with 15 bases left between them. The CDR3 DNA reads TGTGCCAGCGCCCCGGGACAACTAACCGGGGAGCTGTTTTTT. It is translated as CASAPGQLTGELFF. Using reference TRBV9 and TRBJ2-2 for the parts outside the CDR3, the full variable domain is DSGVTQTPKHLITATGQRVTLRCSPRSGDLSVYWYQQSLDQGLQFLIQYYNGEERAKGNILERFSAQQFPDLHSELNLSSLELGDSALYFCASAPGQLTGELFFGEGSRLTVL.

This chain links TRBV19 with TRBJ1-1; a weak D match, TRBD1 (6 bases). The germline gives CDR1 LNHDA, CDR2 SQIVND (reference sequence). V was clipped by 4 bases and J by 0 bases, with 12 bases between them. The CDR3 consists of 15 residues. CDR3 nucleotide sequence: TGTGCCAGTAGTACCTTAACAGGGCTGAACACTGAAGCTTTCTTT. Translating it yields CASSTLTGLNTEAFF.

This chain links TRBV28 with TRBJ2-1; 14 bases map to TRBD2. Germline loops: CDR1 MDHEN, CDR2 SYDVKM. The CDR3 is 16 amino acids. Trimming took 8 bases from V and 4 from J; bases not matched to a gene: 7. CDR3 DNA sequence: TGTGCCAGCCCTGGGACTAGCGGGAGCGGATACAATGAGCAGTTCTTC. Amino acid sequence: CASPGTSGSGYNEQFF. Full variable domain (remainder filled in from reference TRBV28 and TRBJ2-1): DVKVTQSSRYLVKRTGEKVFLECVQDMDHENMFWYRQDPGLGLRLIYFSYDVKMKEKGDIPEGYSVSREKKERFSLILESASTNQTSMYLCASPGTSGSGYNEQFFGPGTRLTVL.

This clone was counted a few times. The rearrangement joins TRBV30 to TRBJ2-7, with 8 bases lining up with TRBD1. CDR3 length equals 13 residues. From germline, CDR1 is GTSNPN and CDR2 SVGIG (reference sequence). V was pared by 4 bases and J by 3 bases, with 5 bases of the junction left unmatched. CDR3 DNA: TGTGCCTGGACTTACGGGACAGGCTACGAGCAGTACTTC. Protein: CAWTYGTGYEQYF.

A single count supports this clone. J is TRBJ2-1 and V is TRBV9; no reliable D call. The V end was cut by 2 bases, the J end by 5 bases, with 14 bases between. Germline V gives CDR1 SGDLS, CDR2 YYNGEE. The CDR3 spans 15 residues. Written as DNA, the CDR3 is TGTGCCAGCAGCGTCGAGTCCTCCCTTCACAATGAGCAGTTCTTC. Amino acids: CASSVESSLHNEQFF.

This chain uses TRBV5-5 with TRBJ1-2, with 8 bases matching TRBD1. Germline V gives CDR1 SGHKS, CDR2 YYEKEE (reference sequence). The CDR3 has 14 amino acids. Trimming took 5 bases from V and 4 from J; bases not matched to a gene: 7. The CDR3 region is CASRPGTGFYGYTF. The CDR3 coding sequence is TGTGCCAGCAGGCCCGGGACAGGCTTCTATGGCTACACCTTC.

V usage is TRBV6-5 and J usage is TRBJ2-7, with 8 positions matching TRBD2. Trimming took 7 bases from V and 0 from J; bases not matched to a gene: 8. This CDR3 contains 15 residues. Per germline, CDR1 MNHEY and CDR2 SVGAGI. CDR3 in DNA: TGTGCCAGCACGAGAGGGCGGGAGGACTCCTACGAGCAGTACTTC. Translated, it gives CASTRGREDSYEQYF.

The rearrangement uses TRBV7-3 and TRBJ1-1; 9 bases are shared with TRBD1. The V gene end was trimmed by 4 bases and the J gene end by 4 bases; junction bases not matched to a gene: 4. The CDR3 runs 14 residues. Germline V gene lookup returns CDR1 SGHTA and CDR2 FQGTGA. The CDR3, as DNA: TGTGCCAGCAGCTCAACAGGGGGCGTCACTGAAGCTTTCTTT. It codes for CASSSTGGVTEAFF.

The chain recombines TRBV6-5 with TRBJ1-3; D perhaps matches TRBD1 (6 bases). This CDR3 comprises 15 residues. Between the trimmed V and J ends, which lost 2 bases and 2 bases, there was a span of 10 bases. The germline CDR1 and CDR2 sequences are MNHEY and SVGAGI. The CDR3 region has the DNA TGTGCCAGCAGTTACCGGGGGGCAACTGGAAACACCATATATTTT. Translated: CASSYRGATGNTIYF.

The rearrangement links TRBV11-2 to TRBJ2-3; D perhaps matches TRBD1 (5 bases). The V end lost 1 base, the J end lost 5 bases, and 13 bases lay between the germline ends. The germline V gene encodes CDR1 SGHAT and CDR2 FQNNGV. CDR3 length equals 15 residues. The CDR3 region has the DNA TGTGCCAGCAGCTTAGTGGGGCGGTGGGGAGATACGCAGTATTTT. Translating gives CASSLVGRWGDTQYF.

The chain links TRBV20-1 to TRBJ2-3; D possibly corresponds to TRBD2 (5 bases). Germline loops: CDR1 DFQATT, CDR2 SNEGSKA (reference sequence). The CDR3 is 15 amino acids. The V end lost 3 bases, the J end lost 2 bases, and 15 bases lay between the germline ends. The CDR3 reads CSASRRGINTDTQYF. DNA for the CDR3: TGCAGTGCTAGTCGTCGGGGAATAAACACAGATACGCAGTATTTT.

J is TRBJ2-3 and V is TRBV11-1, with D uncertain. The germline gives CDR1 SGHAT, CDR2 FQDESV (reference sequence). V lost 2 bases, J lost 0 bases, and 12 bases lay in between. This CDR3 has 16 residues. The CDR3 sequence is CASSLRMTASTDTQYF. DNA of the CDR3: TGTGCCAGCAGCTTAAGGATGACTGCAAGCACAGATACGCAGTATTTT.

The chain couples TRBV28 to TRBJ1-1; 8 positions agree with TRBD1. Per germline, CDR1 MDHEN and CDR2 SYDVKM. J was trimmed by 0 bases and V by 5 bases; bases with no gene match: 17. The CDR3 has 19 amino acids. The CDR3 spells CASSPGVGTGFLLNTEAFF. CDR3 DNA sequence: TGTGCCAGCAGTCCAGGGGTGGGGACAGGCTTTCTCCTGAACACTGAAGCTTTCTTT. Full variable domain (outside the CDR3, taken from reference TRBV28 and TRBJ1-1): DVKVTQSSRYLVKRTGEKVFLECVQDMDHENMFWYRQDPGLGLRLIYFSYDVKMKEKGDIPEGYSVSREKKERFSLILESASTNQTSMYLCASSPGVGTGFLLNTEAFFGQGTRLTVV.

This chain uses TRBV5-6 with TRBJ2-1; no clear D gene. CDR3 length: 14 amino acids. CDR1 and CDR2 (germline): SGHDT, YYEEEE. V gave up 0 bases and J gave up 3 bases, with 7 bases separating them. Here the CDR3 reads CASSLGLGYNEQFF. CDR3 nucleotide sequence: TGTGCCAGCAGCTTGGGACTTGGCTACAATGAGCAGTTCTTC. Drawing the rest from reference TRBV5-6 and TRBJ2-1, the complete variable domain is DAGVTQSPTHLIKTRGQQVTLRCSPKSGHDTVSWYQQALGQGPQFIFQYYEEEERQRGNFPDRFSGHQFPNYSSELNVNALLLGDSALYLCASSLGLGYNEQFFGPGTRLTVL.

A single count supports this clone. The CDR3 sequence is CASSLEAGVFNEQFF. CDR3 DNA: TGCGCCAGCAGCTTGGAAGCGGGAGTTTTCAATGAGCAGTTCTTC. This chain connects TRBV5-1 to TRBJ2-1; TRBD2 agrees at 8 bases. V lost 0 bases and J lost 6; bases outside the gene matches: 5. Germline lookup yields CDR1 SGHRS and CDR2 YFSETQ. The CDR3 length is 15 residues.

This CDR3 is CASSFSGSNEQFF. The CDR3 DNA reads TGTGCCAGCAGCTTTAGCGGGAGTAATGAGCAGTTCTTC. The chain combines TRBV5-4 with TRBJ2-1; 9 bases map to TRBD2. J was trimmed by 7 bases and V by 2 bases; bases with no gene match: 1. Germline CDR1 SGHNT, CDR2 YYREEE (reference sequence). This CDR3 comprises 13 residues.

This clone was seen more than once but under ten times. This rearrangement joins TRBV3-1 (or the pseudogene TRBV3-2) to TRBJ2-1; 7 positions match TRBD1. Trimming cost V 2 bases and J 8 bases; bases outside gene matches: 9. CDR3 length: 15 residues. Germline loops: CDR1 LGHDT, CDR2 YNNKEL (reference sequence). CDR3 sequence reads: CASSQWKEQGYEQFF. The CDR3 DNA reads TGTGCCAGCAGCCAATGGAAGGAACAGGGGTATGAGCAGTTCTTC.

The chain combines TRBV19 with TRBJ2-3; TRBD2 matches at 7 bases. Per the germline V gene, CDR1 is LNHDA and CDR2 is SQIVND (reference sequence). Trimming at V came to 3 bases and at J to 4 bases, leaving 13 bases not matched to a gene. The CDR3 runs 17 residues. This chain's CDR3 is CASSIFQLRERADTQYF. The DNA of the CDR3 is TGTGCCAGTAGTATTTTCCAGTTGCGGGAGAGGGCAGATACGCAGTATTTT.